The T cell receptor beta chain under discussion was sequenced for a study of T cell responses to AZD1222 COVID-19 vaccine. Germline CDR1 is SGHNT and CDR2 is YENEEA. There are 16 residues in the CDR3. The V end lost 5 bases, the J end lost 9 bases, and 23 bases lay between the germline ends. Assay used: immunoSEQ multiplex PCR; TCRdb lists only in-frame clones, some missing. The sample lists some 250,000 clones; roughly 93% were seen once. The TCR sequence derives from an adult who received the AZD1222 COVID-19 vaccine. The J gene is TRBJ1-5, the V gene TRBV11-3; no reliable D call. The sample consisted of peripheral blood, taken 28 days after the second AZD1222 dose. Written as DNA, the CDR3 is TGTGCCAGCAGCCTCGTTGACGACGACGACAATTGGCCCCAGCATTTT. Encoded protein: CASSLVDDDDNWPQHF.